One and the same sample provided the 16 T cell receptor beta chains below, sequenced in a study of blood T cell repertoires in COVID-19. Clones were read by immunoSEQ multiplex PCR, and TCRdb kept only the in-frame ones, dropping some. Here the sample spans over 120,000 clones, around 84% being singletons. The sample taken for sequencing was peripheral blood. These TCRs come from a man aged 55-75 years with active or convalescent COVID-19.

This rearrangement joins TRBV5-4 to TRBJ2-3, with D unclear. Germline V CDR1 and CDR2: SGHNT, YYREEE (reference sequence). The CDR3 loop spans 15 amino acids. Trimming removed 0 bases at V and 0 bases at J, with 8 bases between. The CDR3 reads CASSLVASSTDTQYF. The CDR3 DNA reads TGTGCCAGCAGCTTGGTGGCCTCTAGCACAGATACGCAGTATTTT.

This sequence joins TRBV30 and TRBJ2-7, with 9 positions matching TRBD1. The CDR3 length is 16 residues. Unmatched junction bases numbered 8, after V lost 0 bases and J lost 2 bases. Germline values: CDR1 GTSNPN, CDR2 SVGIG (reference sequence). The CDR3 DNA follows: TGTGCCTGGAGTGTACCTTGGACAGGGGCCCCCTACGAGCAGTACTTC. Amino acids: CAWSVPWTGAPYEQYF.

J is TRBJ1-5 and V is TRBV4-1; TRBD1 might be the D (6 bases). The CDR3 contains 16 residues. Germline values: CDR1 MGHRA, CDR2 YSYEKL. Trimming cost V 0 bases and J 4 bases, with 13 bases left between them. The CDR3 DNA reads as TGCGCCAGCAGCCAAGATGGGACAACAGGAAATCAGCCCCAGCATTTT. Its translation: CASSQDGTTGNQPQHF.

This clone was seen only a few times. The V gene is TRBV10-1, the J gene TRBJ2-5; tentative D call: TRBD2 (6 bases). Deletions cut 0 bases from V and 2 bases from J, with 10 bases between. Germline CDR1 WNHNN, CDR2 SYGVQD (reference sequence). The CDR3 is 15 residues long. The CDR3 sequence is CASSESRGQQETQYF. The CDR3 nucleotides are TGCGCCAGCAGTGAGTCGCGGGGCCAACAAGAGACCCAGTACTTC.

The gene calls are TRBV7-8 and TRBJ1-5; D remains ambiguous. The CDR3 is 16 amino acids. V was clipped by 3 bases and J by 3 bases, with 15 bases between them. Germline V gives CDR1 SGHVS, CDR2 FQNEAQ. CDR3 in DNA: TGTGCCAGCAGCTTTCAAAGTAACCCTAACAATCAGCCCCAGCATTTT. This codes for CASSFQSNPNNQPQHF.

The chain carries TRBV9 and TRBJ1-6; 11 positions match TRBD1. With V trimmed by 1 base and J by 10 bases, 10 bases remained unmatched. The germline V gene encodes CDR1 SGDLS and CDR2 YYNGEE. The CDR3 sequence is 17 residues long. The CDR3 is CASSVSPSGTGGSPLHF. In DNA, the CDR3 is TGTGCCAGCAGCGTAAGCCCCTCGGGGACAGGGGGATCACCCCTCCACTTT.

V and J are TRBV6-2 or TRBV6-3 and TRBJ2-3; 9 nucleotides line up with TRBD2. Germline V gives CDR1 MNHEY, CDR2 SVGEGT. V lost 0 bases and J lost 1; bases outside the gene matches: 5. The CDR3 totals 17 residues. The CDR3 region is CASSYSAGGPRTDTQYF. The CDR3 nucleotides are TGTGCCAGCAGTTACTCCGCGGGAGGGCCCCGCACAGATACGCAGTATTTT.

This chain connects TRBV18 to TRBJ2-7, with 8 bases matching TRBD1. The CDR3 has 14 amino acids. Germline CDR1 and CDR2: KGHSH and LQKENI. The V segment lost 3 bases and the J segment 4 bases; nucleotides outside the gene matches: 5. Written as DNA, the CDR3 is TGTGCCAGCTCACCCGGACAGGGCCCATACGAGCAGTACTTC. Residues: CASSPGQGPYEQYF.

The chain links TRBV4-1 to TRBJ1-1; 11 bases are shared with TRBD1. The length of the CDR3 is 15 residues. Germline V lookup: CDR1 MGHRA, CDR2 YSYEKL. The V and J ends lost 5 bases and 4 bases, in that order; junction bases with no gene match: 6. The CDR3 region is CASSNPGTGGTEAFF. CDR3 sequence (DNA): TGCGCCAGCAGCAACCCCGGGACAGGGGGCACTGAAGCTTTCTTT.

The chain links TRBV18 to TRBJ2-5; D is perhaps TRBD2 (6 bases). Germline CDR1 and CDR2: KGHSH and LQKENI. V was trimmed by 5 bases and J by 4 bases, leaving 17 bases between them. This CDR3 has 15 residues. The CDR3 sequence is CASSKLAAQGETQYF. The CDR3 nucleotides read TGTGCCAGCTCAAAACTAGCCGCCCAAGGAGAGACCCAGTACTTC. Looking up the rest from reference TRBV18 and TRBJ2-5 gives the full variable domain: NAGVMQNPRHLVRRRGQEARLRCSPMKGHSHVYWYRQLPEEGLKFMVYLQKENIIDESGMPKERFSAEFPKEGPSILRIQQVVRGDSAAYFCASSKLAAQGETQYFGPGTRLLVL.

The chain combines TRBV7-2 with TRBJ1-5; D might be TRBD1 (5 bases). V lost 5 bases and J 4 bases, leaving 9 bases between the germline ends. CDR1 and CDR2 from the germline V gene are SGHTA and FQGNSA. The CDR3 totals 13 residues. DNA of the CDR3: TGTGCCAGCAGCATCGCAGGGAATCAGCCCCAGCATTTT. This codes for CASSIAGNQPQHF.

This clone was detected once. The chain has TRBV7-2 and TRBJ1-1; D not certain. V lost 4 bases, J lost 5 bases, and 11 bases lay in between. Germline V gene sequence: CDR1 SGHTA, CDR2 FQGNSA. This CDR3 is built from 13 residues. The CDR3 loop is CASSSNIGTEAFF. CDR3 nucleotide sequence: TGTGCCAGCAGCTCCAACATCGGGACTGAAGCTTTCTTT. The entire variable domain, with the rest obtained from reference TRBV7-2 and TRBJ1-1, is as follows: GAGVSQSPSNKVTEKGKDVELRCDPISGHTALYWYRQSLGQGLEFLIYFQGNSAPDKSGLPSDRFSAERTGGSVSTLTIQRTQQEDSAVYLCASSSNIGTEAFFGQGTRLTVV.

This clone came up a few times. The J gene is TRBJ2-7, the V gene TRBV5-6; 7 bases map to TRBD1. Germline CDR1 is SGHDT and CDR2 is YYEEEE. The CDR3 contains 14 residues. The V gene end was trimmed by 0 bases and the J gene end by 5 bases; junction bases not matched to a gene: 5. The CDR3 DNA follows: TGTGCCAGCAGCTTGGCTGGGACAGCCAACGAGCAGTACGTC. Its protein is CASSLAGTANEQYV.

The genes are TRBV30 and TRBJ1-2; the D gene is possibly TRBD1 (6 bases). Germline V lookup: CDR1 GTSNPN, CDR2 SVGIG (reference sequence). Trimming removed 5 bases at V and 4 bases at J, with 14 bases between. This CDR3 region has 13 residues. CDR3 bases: TGTGCCTGGCAGGGGCCCCCCCCCTATGGCTACACCTTC. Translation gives CAWQGPPPYGYTF.

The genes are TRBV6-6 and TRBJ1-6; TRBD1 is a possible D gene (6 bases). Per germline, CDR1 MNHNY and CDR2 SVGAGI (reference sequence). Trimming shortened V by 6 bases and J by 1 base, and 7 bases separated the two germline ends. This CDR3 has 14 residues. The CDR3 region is CASSGQSYNSPLHF. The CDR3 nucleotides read TGTGCCAGCAGCGGACAGTCCTATAATTCACCCCTCCACTTT.

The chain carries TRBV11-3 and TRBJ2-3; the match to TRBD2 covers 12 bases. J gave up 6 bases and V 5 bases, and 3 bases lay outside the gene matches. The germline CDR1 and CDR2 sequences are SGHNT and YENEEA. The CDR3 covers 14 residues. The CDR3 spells CASSIGTSGDTQYF. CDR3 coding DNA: TGTGCCAGCAGCATCGGGACTAGCGGGGATACGCAGTATTTT.